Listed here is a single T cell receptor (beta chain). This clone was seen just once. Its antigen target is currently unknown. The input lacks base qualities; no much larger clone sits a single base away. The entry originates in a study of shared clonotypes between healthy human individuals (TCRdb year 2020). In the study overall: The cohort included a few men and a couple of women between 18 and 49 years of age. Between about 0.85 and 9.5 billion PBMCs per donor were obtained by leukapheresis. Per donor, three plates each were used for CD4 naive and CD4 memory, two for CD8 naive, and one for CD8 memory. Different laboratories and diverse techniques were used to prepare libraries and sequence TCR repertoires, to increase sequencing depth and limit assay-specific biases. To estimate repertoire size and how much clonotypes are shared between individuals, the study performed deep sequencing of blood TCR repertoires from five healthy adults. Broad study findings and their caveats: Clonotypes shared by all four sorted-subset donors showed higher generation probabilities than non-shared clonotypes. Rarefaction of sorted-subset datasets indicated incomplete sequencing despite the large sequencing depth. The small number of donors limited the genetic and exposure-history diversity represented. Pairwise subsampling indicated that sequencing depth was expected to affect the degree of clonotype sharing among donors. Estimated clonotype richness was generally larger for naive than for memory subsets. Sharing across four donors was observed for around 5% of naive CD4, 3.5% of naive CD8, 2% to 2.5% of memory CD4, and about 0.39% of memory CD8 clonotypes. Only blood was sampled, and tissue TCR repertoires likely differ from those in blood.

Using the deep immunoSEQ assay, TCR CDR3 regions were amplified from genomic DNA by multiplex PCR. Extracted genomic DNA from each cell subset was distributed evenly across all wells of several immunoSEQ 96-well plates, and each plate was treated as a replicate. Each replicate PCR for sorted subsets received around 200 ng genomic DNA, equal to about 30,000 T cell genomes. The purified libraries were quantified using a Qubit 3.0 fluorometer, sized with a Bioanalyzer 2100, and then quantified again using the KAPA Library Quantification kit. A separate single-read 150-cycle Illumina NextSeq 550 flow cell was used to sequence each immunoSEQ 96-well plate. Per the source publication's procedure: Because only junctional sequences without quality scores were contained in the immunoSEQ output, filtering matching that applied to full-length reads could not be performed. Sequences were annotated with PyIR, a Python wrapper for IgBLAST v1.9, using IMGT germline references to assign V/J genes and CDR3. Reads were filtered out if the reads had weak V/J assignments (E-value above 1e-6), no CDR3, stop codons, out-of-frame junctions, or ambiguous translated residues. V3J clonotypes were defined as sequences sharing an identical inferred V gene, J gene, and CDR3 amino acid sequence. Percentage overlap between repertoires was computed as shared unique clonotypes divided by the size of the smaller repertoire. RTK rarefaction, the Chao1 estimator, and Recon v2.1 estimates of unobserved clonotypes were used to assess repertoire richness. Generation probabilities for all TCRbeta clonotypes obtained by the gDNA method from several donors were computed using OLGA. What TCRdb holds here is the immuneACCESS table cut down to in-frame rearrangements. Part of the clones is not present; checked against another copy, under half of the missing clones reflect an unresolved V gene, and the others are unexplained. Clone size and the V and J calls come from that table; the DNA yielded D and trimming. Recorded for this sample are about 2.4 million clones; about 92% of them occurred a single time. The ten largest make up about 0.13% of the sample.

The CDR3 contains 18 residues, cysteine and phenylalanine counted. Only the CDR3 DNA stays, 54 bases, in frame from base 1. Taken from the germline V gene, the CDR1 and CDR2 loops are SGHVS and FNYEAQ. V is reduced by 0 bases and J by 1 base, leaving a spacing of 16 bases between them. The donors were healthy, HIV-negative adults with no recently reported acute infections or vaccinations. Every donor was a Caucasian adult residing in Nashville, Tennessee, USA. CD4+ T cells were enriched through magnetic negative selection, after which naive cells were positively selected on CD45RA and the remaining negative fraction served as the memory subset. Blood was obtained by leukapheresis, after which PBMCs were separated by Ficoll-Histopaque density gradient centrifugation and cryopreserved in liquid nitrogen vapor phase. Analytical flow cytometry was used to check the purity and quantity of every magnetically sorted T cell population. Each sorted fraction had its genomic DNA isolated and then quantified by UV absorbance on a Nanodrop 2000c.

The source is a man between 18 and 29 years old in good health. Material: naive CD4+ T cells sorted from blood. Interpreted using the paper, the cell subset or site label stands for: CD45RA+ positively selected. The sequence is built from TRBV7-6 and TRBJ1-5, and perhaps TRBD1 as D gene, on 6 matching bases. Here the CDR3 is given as CASSLAPSGQGSNQPQHF. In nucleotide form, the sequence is TGTGCCAGCAGCTTAGCTCCATCAGGCCAGGGGAGCAATCAGCCCCAGCATTTT.